What follows are 24 T cell receptor beta chains derived from one specimen sequenced in a study of blood T cell repertoires in COVID-19. The protocol was immunoSEQ multiplex PCR, while the TCRdb copy is restricted to in-frame clones and leaves out a portion. The sample contains about 350,000 clones, about nine tenths of which appear only once. Sequencing was performed on PBMCs or T cells enriched from blood (not recorded which). Every receptor here comes from a woman aged 30 to 39 who had been exposed to COVID-19.

The V and J genes are TRBV27 and TRBJ2-5; D perhaps matches TRBD1 (5 bases). The CDR3 contains 14 residues. Germline lookup yields CDR1 MNHEY and CDR2 SMNVEV (reference sequence). The V and J ends lost 7 bases and 5 bases respectively, with 17 bases between them. CDR3 in DNA: TGTGCCAGCAAAAGACAGTCAGGTCACGAGACCCAGTACTTC. It specifies CASKRQSGHETQYF.

The J gene is TRBJ1-1, the V gene TRBV7-8; 7 bases line up with TRBD1. Germline V gives CDR1 SGHVS, CDR2 FQNEAQ. There are 15 residues in the CDR3. The ends lost 5 bases at V and 1 base at J; junction bases unmatched: 7. CDR3 protein: CASSPQGQGNTEAFF. The CDR3 nucleotides read TGTGCCAGCAGCCCACAGGGGCAGGGGAACACTGAAGCTTTCTTT. The whole variable domain, remainder taken from reference TRBV7-8 and TRBJ1-1, is GAGVSQSPRYKVAKRGQDVALRCDPISGHVSLFWYQQALGQGPEFLTYFQNEAQLDKSGLPSDRFFAERPEGSVSTLKIQRTQQEDSAVYLCASSPQGQGNTEAFFGQGTRLTVV.

The rearrangement joins TRBV19 to TRBJ2-5; 7 nucleotides agree with TRBD1. V gave up 5 bases and J gave up 5 bases; unmatched junction bases: 5. CDR3 length: 13 amino acids. The germline CDR1 and CDR2 sequences are LNHDA and SQIVND (reference sequence). The CDR3 protein is CASSPGQRETQYF. In DNA form, the CDR3 reads TGTGCCAGTAGTCCGGGACAGAGGGAGACCCAGTACTTC.

This chain links TRBV11-2 with TRBJ1-1, with D possibly TRBD1 on 6 matching bases. The V end lost 6 bases, the J end lost 1 base, and 21 bases lay between the germline ends. Looked up from germline, CDR1 is SGHAT and CDR2 is FQNNGV. CDR3 length: 17 residues. In nucleotides, the CDR3 is TGTGCCAGCAGTTCCTGGGGCAGGGGCCTAAAGAACACTGAAGCTTTCTTT. Protein sequence: CASSSWGRGLKNTEAFF.

The CDR3 nucleotides read TGTGCCAGCAGCTGGGACAGCATGAACACTGAAGCTTTCTTT. Translating it yields CASSWDSMNTEAFF. The chain has TRBV6-5 and TRBJ1-1; 7 nucleotides agree with TRBD1. V dropped 6 bases and J dropped 0; count of bases not matched to a gene: 4. From germline, CDR1 is MNHEY and CDR2 SVGAGI. This CDR3 is 14 amino acids long.

The chain links TRBV7-9 to TRBJ1-3; D is uncertain. This CDR3 has 15 residues. V was pared by 1 base and J by 0 bases, with 7 bases between. In germline, CDR1 is SEHNR, CDR2 FQNEAQ (reference sequence). In DNA, the CDR3 is TGTGCCAGCAGCTTAGTGGCATCCTCTGGAAACACCATATATTTT. Translated, it gives CASSLVASSGNTIYF. The full variable domain, in which reference TRBV7-9 and TRBJ1-3 provide the parts outside the CDR3, is DTGVSQNPRHKITKRGQNVTFRCDPISEHNRLYWYRQTLGQGPEFLTYFQNEAQLEKSRLLSDRFSAERPKGSFSTLEIQRTEQGDSAMYLCASSLVASSGNTIYFGEGSWLTVV.

This clone was recorded only once. V is TRBV6-5 and J is TRBJ1-1, with D maybe TRBD1 (5 bases). This CDR3 has 13 amino acids. Trimming took off 7 bases at V and 5 bases at J, with 14 bases between the two ends. From germline, CDR1 is MNHEY and CDR2 SVGAGI. The CDR3 loop is CASTTPGGTEAFF. The CDR3 DNA follows: TGTGCCAGCACCACCCCGGGGGGGACTGAAGCTTTCTTT.

This clone was detected a few times. This chain joins TRBV9 and TRBJ1-2, with a tentative D call TRBD1 (6 bases). Deletions cut 0 bases from V and 7 bases from J, with 13 bases between. The CDR3 is made up of 14 amino acids. Per the germline V gene, CDR1 is SGDLS and CDR2 is YYNGEE. For the CDR3, the DNA is TGTGCCAGCAGCGTAGCTGCCCAGGGGTCTGGCTACACCTTC. Amino acid sequence: CASSVAAQGSGYTF.

The chain joins TRBV5-1 to TRBJ2-2; 12 bases align to TRBD1. Germline assignment: CDR1 SGHRS and CDR2 YFSETQ. The CDR3 is 16 amino acids. J gave up 7 bases and V 4 bases, and 8 bases lay outside the gene matches. Here the CDR3 DNA reads TGCGCCAGCAGCATCGCCGGGACAGGGGGCGTCGGGGAGCTGTTTTTT. Amino acid sequence: CASSIAGTGGVGELFF.

Concerning this clone: The junction does not match germline at one end; this may be a read error. The rearrangement joins TRBV7-7 to TRBJ2-5, with TRBD2 identical over 15 bases. The CDR3 has 17 amino acids. Germline V gene sequence: CDR1 SSHAT, CDR2 FNYEAQ (reference sequence). CDR3 sequence: CASSLEGLAGGGETQYF. The CDR3 DNA sequence: TGTGCTAGCAGCTTAGAGGGACTAGCGGGAGGAGGAGAGACCCAGTACTTC. Full variable domain (missing parts from reference TRBV7-7 and TRBJ2-5): GAGVSQSPRYKVTKRGQDVTLRCDPISSHATLYWYQQALGQGPEFLTYFNYEAQPDKSGLPSDRFSAERPEGSISTLTIQRTEQRDSAMYRCASSLEGLAGGGETQYFGPGTRLLVL.

The chain recombines TRBV5-1 with TRBJ2-1, with D possibly matching TRBD2 (7 bases). Germline CDR1 SGHRS, CDR2 YFSETQ. V was cut by 2 bases and J by 10 bases, with 25 bases left in between. The length of the CDR3 is 17 residues. CDR3 loop: CASSFDWGRGRPKEQFF. The CDR3 nucleotides are TGCGCCAGCAGCTTCGACTGGGGGCGCGGGAGACCAAAAGAGCAGTTCTTC.

Here the CDR3 DNA reads TGCGCCAGCAGCCGCCCTGGCGGGAGATACCAAGAGACCCAGTACTTC. It codes for CASSRPGGRYQETQYF. J is TRBJ2-5 and V is TRBV5-1, with 7 bases aligning to TRBD2. Germline CDR1 is SGHRS and CDR2 is YFSETQ. V lost 4 bases to trimming and J lost 0 bases; unmatched junction nucleotides: 9. The CDR3 is made up of 16 amino acids.

The DNA for the CDR3 is TGCGCCAGCAGCTTGGGACAGGGGCACGAAGCTTTCTTT. Protein product: CASSLGQGHEAFF. The rearrangement joins TRBV5-1 to TRBJ1-1; 8 bases are shared with TRBD1. The CDR3 length is 13 residues. Germline CDR1 SGHRS, CDR2 YFSETQ. Unmatched junction bases numbered 3, after V lost 0 bases and J lost 8 bases.

In its sample, this clone was seen once. V usage is TRBV19 and J usage is TRBJ1-1; TRBD1 aligns across 10 bases. Germline V gene lookup returns CDR1 LNHDA and CDR2 SQIVND (reference sequence). The CDR3 is made up of 14 amino acids. V lost 7 bases and J lost 4; bases outside the gene matches: 6. CDR3 amino acids: CASKQRTGGTEAFF. In DNA, the CDR3 is TGTGCCAGTAAACAACGGACAGGGGGCACTGAAGCTTTCTTT.

This chain connects TRBV19 to TRBJ2-1; 10 bases align to TRBD2. V was pared by 5 bases and J by 2 bases, with 6 bases of the junction left unmatched. The germline CDR1 and CDR2 sequences are LNHDA and SQIVND (reference sequence). The CDR3 loop spans 16 amino acids. The CDR3 sequence: CASSGLAGDPYNEQFF. The CDR3 DNA follows: TGTGCCAGTAGTGGTCTAGCGGGAGACCCCTACAATGAGCAGTTCTTC.

The chain uses TRBV13 and TRBJ1-2; D remains ambiguous. CDR1 and CDR2 (germline): PRHDT, FYEKMQ (reference sequence). V dropped 0 bases and J dropped 4 bases, with 9 bases sitting between them. The CDR3 has 14 residues. CDR3 sequence: CASSLGTSPYGYTF. The CDR3 DNA sequence: TGTGCCAGCAGCTTAGGCACGAGCCCCTATGGCTACACCTTC. The full variable domain, in which reference TRBV13 and TRBJ1-2 provide the parts outside the CDR3, is AAGVIQSPRHLIKEKRETATLKCYPIPRHDTVYWYQQGPGQDPQFLISFYEKMQSDKGSIPDRFSAQQFSDYHSELNMSSLELGDSALYFCASSLGTSPYGYTFGSGTRLTVV.

The chain links TRBV18 to TRBJ2-4, with 13 bases that match TRBD2. The CDR3 loop spans 15 amino acids. The ends lost 8 bases at V and 2 bases at J; junction bases unmatched: 3. Germline V gene lookup returns CDR1 KGHSH and CDR2 LQKENI. CDR3 amino acids: CASRTSGSTKNIQYF. The CDR3 bases are TGTGCCAGCCGGACTAGCGGGAGTACCAAAAACATTCAGTACTTC. The variable domain in full, with the rest retrieved from reference TRBV18 and TRBJ2-4, is NAGVMQNPRHLVRRRGQEARLRCSPMKGHSHVYWYRQLPEEGLKFMVYLQKENIIDESGMPKERFSAEFPKEGPSILRIQQVVRGDSAAYFCASRTSGSTKNIQYFGAGTRLSVL.

The chain uses TRBV7-6 and TRBJ1-1, with TRBD1 matching over 8 bases. The CDR3 length is 15 residues. Germline V gene data show CDR1 as SGHVS and CDR2 as FNYEAQ. With 3 bases clipped from V and 1 base from J, the junction kept 4 bases outside the gene matches. The CDR3 nucleotides read TGTGCCAGCAGCTTCGCAGGGGGCTGGAACACTGAAGCTTTCTTT. Amino acid sequence: CASSFAGGWNTEAFF. The entire variable domain, with the rest obtained from reference TRBV7-6 and TRBJ1-1, is as follows: GAGVSQSPRYKVTKRGQDVALRCDPISGHVSLYWYRQALGQGPEFLTYFNYEAQQDKSGLPNDRFSAERPEGSISTLTIQRTEQRDSAMYRCASSFAGGWNTEAFFGQGTRLTVV.

The chain employs TRBV3-1 (or the pseudogene TRBV3-2) and TRBJ2-7; possibly TRBD1 for D (5 bases). The CDR3 spans 12 residues. The V end was cut by 9 bases, the J end by 2 bases, with 11 bases between. The germline CDR1 and CDR2 sequences are LGHDT and YNNKEL (reference sequence). CDR3 region: CASGAGTYEQYF. As DNA, the CDR3 is TGTGCCAGTGGGGCAGGGACCTACGAGCAGTACTTC.

This sequence joins TRBV3-1 (or the pseudogene TRBV3-2) and TRBJ2-1; D may be TRBD2 (6 bases). CDR3 length: 14 residues. V gave up 7 bases and J gave up 5 bases, with 15 bases separating them. Per the germline V gene, CDR1 is LGHDT and CDR2 is YNNKEL (reference sequence). The DNA of the CDR3 is TGTGCCAGCACCTTAGCGGCGGGAAACAATGAGCAGTTCTTC. This gives the protein CASTLAAGNNEQFF.

This chain connects TRBV21-1 to TRBJ1-4. TRBV21-1 is described as a pseudogene. The CDR3 has 14 amino acids. This CDR3 reads CASSTPWGGEKLFF. In nucleotides, the CDR3 is TGTGCCAGCAGCACACCTTGGGGGGGTGAAAAACTGTTTTTT.

The chain recombines TRBV5-4 with TRBJ1-3; 7 bases match TRBD1. V dropped 3 bases and J dropped 2; count of bases not matched to a gene: 2. Germline V CDR1 and CDR2: SGHNT, YYREEE (reference sequence). This CDR3 has 14 residues. CDR3 sequence (DNA): TGTGCCAGCAGCTCCCAGGGGGCTGGAAACACCATATATTTT. Protein product: CASSSQGAGNTIYF.

The rearrangement joins TRBV25-1 to TRBJ1-6, with D unresolved. CDR3 length: 13 amino acids. Deletions cut 1 base from V and 7 bases from J, with 5 bases between. Germline lookup yields CDR1 MGHDK and CDR2 SYGVNS. For the CDR3, the DNA is TGTGCCAGCAGTGAATGGCACAATTCACCCCTCCACTTT. This codes for CASSEWHNSPLHF.

The chain carries TRBV3-1 (or the pseudogene TRBV3-2) and TRBJ2-3; 9 positions match TRBD2. V lost 3 bases to trimming and J lost 1 base; unmatched junction nucleotides: 2. Germline CDR1 and CDR2: LGHDT and YNNKEL (reference sequence). The CDR3 runs to 15 residues. The CDR3 loop reads CASSQIAGGTDTQYF. DNA of the CDR3: TGTGCCAGCAGCCAGATAGCGGGAGGCACAGATACGCAGTATTTT.